This T cell receptor (beta chain) came from a study of T-cell reconstitution after alpha-beta-depleted transplantation in children. Library preparation (for TCRbeta) was performed with unique molecular identifiers. MiXCR was run by TCRdb on the PCR reads, yielding one entry per CDR3 protein. The sample includes about 540,000 distinct CDR3 sequences, approximately 16% of them seen just once. The receptor was isolated from a human donor who donated a stem cell graft to a child with acute lymphoblastic leukemia. The sample consisted of PBMCs from the stem cell graft donor, taken from the stem cell graft.

The CDR3 reads CASSLARAGASYTF. CDR3 DNA: TGCGCCAGCAGCTTGGCCCGGGCAGGGGCTAGCTACACCTTC. The chain couples TRBV5-1 to TRBJ1-2, with D perhaps TRBD1 (6 bases). V was trimmed by 0 bases and J by 9 bases, leaving 15 bases between them. Per germline, CDR1 SGHRS and CDR2 YFSETQ. This CDR3 spans 14 amino acids.